This T cell receptor beta chain was retrieved from a study of T cell responses to AZD1222 COVID-19 vaccine. Whole-study results and caveats: Along spike, vaccine-associated CD4 TCRs were found throughout, with dominance at 160-218 and 743-854. Targets within unmutated variant regions were reportedly found for nearly half of spike-specific TCRs. The study found Spike-specific TCR breadth and depth rose after two AZD1222 doses.

V lost 5 bases to trimming and J lost 2 bases; unmatched junction nucleotides: 4. Germline-derived CDR1 and CDR2 are SGHTA and FQGNSA. The CDR3 consists of 15 residues. The assay was immunoSEQ multiplex PCR, and TCRdb's table has in-frame clones only and misses some. The table includes 120,000 or so clones, less than 95% detected once. Note on this clone: The antigen is undetermined.

Specimen: peripheral blood, collected on day 0 of MenACWY control vaccination. The V call is TRBV7-2, the J call TRBJ2-7; 12 bases match TRBD2. The receptor's source is an adult in good health. In DNA, the CDR3 is TGTGCCAGCAGCCGGACTAGCGGGGAAGCCTACGAGCAGTACTTC. It codes for CASSRTSGEAYEQYF.